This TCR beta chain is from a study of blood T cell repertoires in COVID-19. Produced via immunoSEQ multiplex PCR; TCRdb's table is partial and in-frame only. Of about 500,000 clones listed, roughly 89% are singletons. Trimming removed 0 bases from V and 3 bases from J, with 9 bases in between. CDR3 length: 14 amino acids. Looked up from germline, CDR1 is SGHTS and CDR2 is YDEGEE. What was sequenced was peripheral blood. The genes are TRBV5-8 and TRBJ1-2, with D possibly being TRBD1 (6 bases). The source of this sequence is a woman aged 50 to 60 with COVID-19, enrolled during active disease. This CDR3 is CASSLARGYYGYTF. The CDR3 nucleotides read TGTGCCAGCAGCTTGGCCAGGGGTTACTATGGCTACACCTTC.